The 20 T cell receptor beta chains in this list originate from one sample, sequenced in a study of post-analysis software for immune sequencing data. General observations from the study: Comparison of patients with controls showed five or six TRBV segments more frequent in patients, TRBV5-6, TRBV5-1 and TRBV20-1 among them.

No antigens are known for them. The TCR beta cDNA libraries contained unique molecular identifiers. TCRdb ran MiXCR on the PCR reads and lists one entry per CDR3 protein. The sample holds roughly 400,000 distinct CDR3 sequences, approximately 42% seen once. Sequencing was carried out using blood. The receptor source for this set is a girl aged 2 to 9 with multiple sclerosis.

The sample holds a few counts of this clonotype. This chain uses TRBV15 with TRBJ2-5, with D possibly matching TRBD1 (6 bases). The last part of the DNA fits TRBJ2-7 better; the J call may be wrong. Looked up from germline, CDR1 is LNHNV and CDR2 is YYDKDF (reference sequence). This CDR3 is 14 amino acids long. The CDR3 protein is CATSRAGVNLEQYF. The DNA of the CDR3 is TGTGCCACCAGCAGAGCAGGGGTTAATCTCGAGCAGTACTTC.

About this clonotype: The junction departs from germline at one end; a sequencing error may be responsible. This chain joins TRBV9 and TRBJ2-7; D may match TRBD1 or TRBD2 (5 bases each). Germline loops: CDR1 SGDLS, CDR2 YYNGEE. The CDR3 length is 14 residues. The CDR3: CAGSVRDGPYEQYF. The CDR3 bases are TGTGCCGGCAGCGTACGGGACGGACCCTACGAGCAGTACTTC. Full variable domain (missing parts from reference TRBV9 and TRBJ2-7): DSGVTQTPKHLITATGQRVTLRCSPRSGDLSVYWYQQSLDQGLQFLIQYYNGEERAKGNILERFSAQQFPDLHSELNLSSLELGDSALYFCAGSVRDGPYEQYFGPGTRLTVT.

The rearrangement uses TRBV29-1 and TRBJ2-7; D assignment may be TRBD1 or TRBD2 (5 bases each). Germline CDR1 reads SQVTM; CDR2 reads ANQGSEA. The CDR3 loop spans 13 amino acids. Trimming left V 0 bases short and J 2 bases short, with 8 bases between. The CDR3 here is CSVEEGTPYEQYF. CDR3 sequence (DNA): TGCAGCGTTGAAGAGGGGACGCCCTACGAGCAGTACTTC.

Note on this clonotype: The junction departs from the called germline gene at one end, perhaps through a read error. The chain couples TRBV6-6 to TRBJ2-7; 14 bases map to TRBD2. CDR3 length: 16 residues. Looked up from germline, CDR1 is MNHNY and CDR2 is SVGAGI (reference sequence). For the CDR3, the DNA is TGTGCCAGCTGTTACTCGGGACTAGCGGGAGCAGGCGAGCAGTACTTC. Protein sequence: CASCYSGLAGAGEQYF.

V gene TRBV6-5 combines with J gene TRBJ2-3; D not resolved. V shed 2 bases and J shed 6 bases, with 15 bases lying between them. The germline V gene encodes CDR1 MNHEY and CDR2 SVGAGI. This CDR3 contains 15 residues. For the CDR3, the DNA is TGTGCCAGCAGTTACGGAATTCGGGCCCAGGATACGCAGTATTTT. This encodes CASSYGIRAQDTQYF.

The rearrangement links TRBV3-1 to TRBJ2-1, with D hard to call. Germline lookup yields CDR1 LGHDT and CDR2 YNNKEL (reference sequence). The CDR3 consists of 15 residues. Trimming shortened V by 1 base and J by 0 bases, and 7 bases separated the two germline ends. CDR3 residues: CASSQVRSSYNEQFF. The CDR3 DNA reads as TGTGCCAGCAGCCAAGTCCGGAGCTCCTACAATGAGCAGTTCTTC.

In its sample, this clonotype was seen a few times. This chain connects TRBV5-5 to TRBJ1-2; D is uncertain. The CDR3 is made up of 14 amino acids. Trimming left V 0 bases short and J 4 bases short, with 10 bases between. The germline V gene has CDR1 SGHKS and CDR2 YYEKEE (reference sequence). CDR3 amino acids: CASSLEWSGYGYTF. The CDR3 nucleotides read TGTGCCAGCAGCTTGGAATGGTCCGGCTATGGCTACACCTTC.

V is TRBV5-5 and J is TRBJ2-7; a possible D gene is TRBD1 (6 bases). Germline-derived CDR1 and CDR2 are SGHKS and YYEKEE (reference sequence). The CDR3 runs to 16 residues. V lost 4 bases and J lost 2, with 19 bases in between. This chain's CDR3 is CASSLSDRLRPYEQYF. The CDR3 coding sequence is TGTGCCAGCAGCCTATCCGACAGGCTGCGCCCCTACGAGCAGTACTTC.

V usage is TRBV6-2 or TRBV6-3 and J usage is TRBJ2-6, with D maybe TRBD1 (5 bases). This CDR3 has 19 residues. CDR1 and CDR2 (germline): MNHEY, SVGEGT. Trimming removed 5 bases at V and 0 bases at J, with 20 bases between. DNA for the CDR3: TGTGCCAGCAGTCTACGGTTCTCAGGGATCTCCTCTGGGGCCAACGTCCTGACTTTC. Amino acids: CASSLRFSGISSGANVLTF.

The V and J genes are TRBV5-1 and TRBJ2-1, with a weak D call TRBD2 (5 bases). This CDR3 has 14 amino acids. The germline gives CDR1 SGHRS, CDR2 YFSETQ. Deletions cut 0 bases from V and 3 bases from J, with 7 bases between. The CDR3 bases are TGCGCCAGCAGCTTGGAGAGCGGCTACAATGAGCAGTTCTTC. Translated, it gives CASSLESGYNEQFF.

V and J are TRBV18 and TRBJ2-6; D remains unclear. Between the trimmed V and J ends, which lost 0 bases and 0 bases, there was a span of 6 bases. Germline V gene data show CDR1 as KGHSH and CDR2 as LQKENI. The CDR3 is 16 amino acids. The CDR3 loop reads CASSPPGVSGANVLTF. Here the CDR3 DNA reads TGTGCCAGCTCACCACCAGGAGTCTCTGGGGCCAACGTCCTGACTTTC.

The chain recombines TRBV11-2 with TRBJ2-1; TRBD2 agrees at 7 bases. The CDR3 runs 14 residues. V dropped 5 bases and J dropped 2; count of bases not matched to a gene: 3. The germline V gene has CDR1 SGHAT and CDR2 FQNNGV. CDR3 coding DNA: TGTGCCAGCAGCCTTCTAGCGGCCTACAATGAGCAGTTCTTC. Translated, it gives CASSLLAAYNEQFF. The whole variable domain, remainder taken from reference TRBV11-2 and TRBJ2-1, is EAGVAQSPRYKIIEKRQSVAFWCNPISGHATLYWYQQILGQGPKLLIQFQNNGVVDDSQLPKDRFSAERLKGVDSTLKIQPAKLEDSAVYLCASSLLAAYNEQFFGPGTRLTVL.

The chain is built from TRBV5-1 and TRBJ2-6, with TRBD1 matching over 9 bases. The CDR3 contains 18 residues. With 4 bases clipped from V and 2 bases from J, the junction kept 10 bases outside the gene matches. The germline gives CDR1 SGHRS, CDR2 YFSETQ. The CDR3 DNA follows: TGCGCCAGCAGCAAAACGGGACAGGGCGGCCCTGGGGCCAACGTCCTGACTTTC. Protein product: CASSKTGQGGPGANVLTF.

V usage is TRBV12-3 or TRBV12-4 and J usage is TRBJ2-6, with D unresolved. V lost 7 bases, J lost 0 bases, and 4 bases lay in between. The CDR3 length is 13 residues. CDR3 sequence: CASMGSGANVLTF. CDR3 nucleotides: TGTGCCAGCATGGGCTCTGGGGCCAACGTCCTGACTTTC.

This clonotype was observed a handful of times. This rearrangement joins TRBV12-3 or TRBV12-4 to TRBJ1-5; TRBD1 is a possible D gene (5 bases). V gave up 6 bases and J gave up 6 bases, with 12 bases separating them. There are 13 residues in the CDR3. The CDR3 region is CASSFAGGQPQHF. CDR3 nucleotide sequence: TGTGCCAGCAGCTTTGCTGGGGGTCAGCCCCAGCATTTT.

The chain employs TRBV14 and TRBJ1-2, with D maybe TRBD1 (6 bases). The germline V and J ends were trimmed by 4 bases and 2 bases, with 20 bases remaining between them. The CDR3 sequence is 17 residues long. Germline assignment: CDR1 SGHDN and CDR2 FVKESK. DNA for the CDR3: TGTGCCAGCAGCCGAGATGCTACAGGGTTTCCCAACTATGGCTACACCTTC. Translation gives CASSRDATGFPNYGYTF.

This chain joins TRBV28 and TRBJ2-4; D might be TRBD1 or TRBD2, each matching 6 bases. CDR1 and CDR2 from the germline V gene are MDHEN and SYDVKM. V dropped 4 bases and J dropped 5 bases, with 15 bases sitting between them. The CDR3 extends over 15 amino acids. CDR3 sequence reads: CASSSITGTENIQYF. CDR3 nucleotides: TGTGCCAGCAGTTCGATTACAGGGACTGAAAACATTCAGTACTTC.

This clonotype was recorded only once. With a much larger clone just one base away, this may be a read error. The chain links TRBV6-2 or TRBV6-3 to TRBJ2-5; no reliable D call. Germline assignment: CDR1 MNHEY and CDR2 SVGEGT. Trimming pared 6 bases from V and 0 bases from J, leaving 5 bases between. The CDR3 is 12 amino acids. Here the CDR3 reads CASRGYQETQYF. The CDR3 DNA follows: TGTGCCAGCAGAGGTTACCAAGAGACCCAGTACTTC.

The chain employs TRBV27 and TRBJ2-1; 8 bases align to TRBD2. Germline trimming cut 8 bases from V and 3 bases from J; bases unmatched to any gene: 3. CDR1 and CDR2 from the germline V gene are MNHEY and SMNVEV (reference sequence). This CDR3 is 13 amino acids long. The CDR3 protein is CASLGTSYNEQFF. The DNA of the CDR3 is TGTGCCAGCCTCGGGACTAGCTACAATGAGCAGTTCTTC.

The chain is built from TRBV12-3 or TRBV12-4 and TRBJ1-4; unclear D gene. The ends were cut back, 6 bases at V and 3 bases at J, with 17 bases in the middle. The length of the CDR3 is 16 residues. Here the CDR3 reads CASSTLPSGANEKLFF. CDR3 DNA sequence: TGTGCCAGCAGCACTCTTCCCTCCGGGGCTAATGAAAAACTGTTTTTT.